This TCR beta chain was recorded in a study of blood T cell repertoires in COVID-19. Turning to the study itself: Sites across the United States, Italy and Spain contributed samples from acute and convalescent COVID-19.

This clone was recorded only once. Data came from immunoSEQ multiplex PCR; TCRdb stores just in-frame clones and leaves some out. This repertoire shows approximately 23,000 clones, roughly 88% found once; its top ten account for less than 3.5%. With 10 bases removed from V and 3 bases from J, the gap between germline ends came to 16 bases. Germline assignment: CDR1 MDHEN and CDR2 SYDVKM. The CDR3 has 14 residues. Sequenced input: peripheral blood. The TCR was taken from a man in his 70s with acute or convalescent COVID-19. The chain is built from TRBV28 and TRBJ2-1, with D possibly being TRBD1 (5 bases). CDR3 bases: TGTGCCACTCAGGGTTCCCTCGGCTACAATGAGCAGTTCTTC. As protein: CATQGSLGYNEQFF.